This passage covers 5 T cell receptor beta chains from one sample sequenced in a study of T cell repertoires in cytomegalovirus infection. TCRdb itself ran the reads through MiXCR, one entry per CDR3 protein. This table holds 150,000 to 200,000 distinct CDR3 sequences, around an eighth found once. The sample comprised PBMCs. These receptors all stem from a human donor in good health (CMV status not recorded). Some clones in this sample may be carry-over from other donors' samples.

In its sample, this clonotype was seen many times. V gene TRBV11-2 combines with J gene TRBJ1-1; TRBD1 matches at 8 bases. The ends lost 6 bases at V and 4 bases at J; junction bases unmatched: 13. The CDR3 runs to 16 residues. Germline loops: CDR1 SGHAT, CDR2 FQNNGV. The CDR3 region has the DNA TGTGCCAGCAGGAACCTGTGGACAGGGACTTTCACTGAAGCTTTCTTT. This gives the protein CASRNLWTGTFTEAFF. The complete variable domain, with remaining parts taken from reference TRBV11-2 and TRBJ1-1, reads EAGVAQSPRYKIIEKRQSVAFWCNPISGHATLYWYQQILGQGPKLLIQFQNNGVVDDSQLPKDRFSAERLKGVDSTLKIQPAKLEDSAVYLCASRNLWTGTFTEAFFGQGTRLTVV.

V gene TRBV6-6 combines with J gene TRBJ2-1, with 7 bases that match TRBD1. The CDR3 extends over 15 amino acids. V was pared by 7 bases and J by 2 bases, with 8 bases of the junction left unmatched. Germline V gene data show CDR1 as MNHNY and CDR2 as SVGAGI (reference sequence). The CDR3 DNA follows: TGTGCCAGCATTAATAGACAGGGTGCCTACAATGAGCAGTTCTTC. It codes for CASINRQGAYNEQFF.

This clonotype was seen a few times. The rearrangement uses TRBV14 and TRBJ1-2; the D is unclear. CDR1 SGHDN and CDR2 FVKESK come from the germline V gene. V gave up 8 bases and J gave up 6 bases, with 10 bases separating them. This CDR3 has 11 residues. The CDR3 spells CASRSGDGYTF. CDR3 in DNA: TGTGCCAGCCGCTCCGGGGATGGCTACACCTTC.

This clonotype was detected ten times or more. The chain combines TRBV7-3 with TRBJ2-1; the match to TRBD1 covers 9 bases. Germline CDR1 is SGHTA and CDR2 is FQGTGA. The CDR3 is made up of 15 amino acids. J gave up 8 bases and V 2 bases, and 7 bases lay outside the gene matches. CDR3 nucleotides: TGTGCCAGCAGCTTATCCCGGACAGGGGTGGATGAGCAGTTCTTC. Translation gives CASSLSRTGVDEQFF.

This clonotype was counted ten times or more. The chain couples TRBV5-1 to TRBJ2-7; D gene unclear. V shed 0 bases and J shed 3 bases, with 7 bases lying between them. Per the germline V gene, CDR1 is SGHRS and CDR2 is YFSETQ. This CDR3 comprises 13 residues. The CDR3 protein is CASSLGPNYEQYF. The CDR3 region has the DNA TGCGCCAGCAGCTTGGGTCCGAACTACGAGCAGTACTTC.